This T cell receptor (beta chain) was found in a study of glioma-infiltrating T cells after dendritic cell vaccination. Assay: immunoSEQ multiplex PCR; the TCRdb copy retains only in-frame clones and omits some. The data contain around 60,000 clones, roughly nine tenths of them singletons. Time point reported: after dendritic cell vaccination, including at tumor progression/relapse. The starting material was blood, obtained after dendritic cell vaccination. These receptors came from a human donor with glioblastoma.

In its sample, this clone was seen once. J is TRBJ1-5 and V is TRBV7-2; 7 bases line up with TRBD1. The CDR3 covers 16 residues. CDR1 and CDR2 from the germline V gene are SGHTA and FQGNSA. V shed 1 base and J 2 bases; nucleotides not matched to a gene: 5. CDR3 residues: CASSLDVGTGNQPQHF. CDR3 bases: TGTGCCAGCAGCTTAGATGTAGGGACAGGCAATCAGCCCCAGCATTTT. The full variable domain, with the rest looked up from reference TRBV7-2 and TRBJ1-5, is GAGVSQSPSNKVTEKGKDVELRCDPISGHTALYWYRQSLGQGLEFLIYFQGNSAPDKSGLPSDRFSAERTGGSVSTLTIQRTQQEDSAVYLCASSLDVGTGNQPQHFGDGTRLSIL.